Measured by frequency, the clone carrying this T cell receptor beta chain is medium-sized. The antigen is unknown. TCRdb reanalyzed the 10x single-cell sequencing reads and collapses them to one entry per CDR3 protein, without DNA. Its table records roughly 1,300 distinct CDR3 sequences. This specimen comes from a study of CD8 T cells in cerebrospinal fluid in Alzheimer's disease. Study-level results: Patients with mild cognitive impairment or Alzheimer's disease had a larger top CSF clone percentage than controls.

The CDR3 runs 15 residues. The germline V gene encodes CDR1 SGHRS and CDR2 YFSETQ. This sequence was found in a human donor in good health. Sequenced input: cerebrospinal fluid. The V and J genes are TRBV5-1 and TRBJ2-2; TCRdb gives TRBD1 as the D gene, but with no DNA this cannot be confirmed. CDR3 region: CASSRDRGNTGELFF.